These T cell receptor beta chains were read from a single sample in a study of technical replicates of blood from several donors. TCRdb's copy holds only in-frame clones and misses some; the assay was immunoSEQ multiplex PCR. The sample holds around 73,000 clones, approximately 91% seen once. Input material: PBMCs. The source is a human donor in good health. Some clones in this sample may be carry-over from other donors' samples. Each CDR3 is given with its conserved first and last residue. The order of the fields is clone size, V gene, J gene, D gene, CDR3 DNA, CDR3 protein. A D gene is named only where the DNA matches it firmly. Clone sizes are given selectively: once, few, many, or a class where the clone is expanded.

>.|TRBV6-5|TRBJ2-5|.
TGTGCCAGCAGTTACGGTCACGCGCCCCAAGAGACCCAGTACTTC
CASSYGHAPQETQYF
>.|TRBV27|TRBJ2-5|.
TGTGCCAGCAGACACACCCCGCGGGCCCAGTACTTC
CASRHTPRAQYF
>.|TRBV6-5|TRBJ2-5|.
TGTGCCAGCAGTTACGCGAGGGTACGGGAGACCCAGTACTTC
CASSYARVRETQYF
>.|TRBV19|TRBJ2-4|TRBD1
TGTGCCAGTAGTATAGCTTCCGGGACAGGGCTAAACATTCAGTACTTC
CASSIASGTGLNIQYF
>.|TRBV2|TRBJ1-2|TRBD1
TGTGCCAGCAGTGAGTTTTTTGTGGACAGGGGCCACTATGGCTACACCTTC
CASSEFFVDRGHYGYTF
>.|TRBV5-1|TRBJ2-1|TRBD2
TGCGCCAGCGGGAGGGGTGGCTACAATGAGCAGTTCTTC
CASGRGGYNEQFF
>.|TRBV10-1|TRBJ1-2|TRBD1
TGCGCCAGCTTGGGCAGGGGGGATGGCTACACCTTC
CASLGRGDGYTF
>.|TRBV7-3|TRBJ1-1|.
TGTGCCAGCAGCCTCAGGGTTGAAGCTTTCTTT
CASSLRVEAFF
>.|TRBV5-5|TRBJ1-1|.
TGTGCCAGCAGCTTGACCCGAGACACTGAAGCTTTCTTT
CASSLTRDTEAFF
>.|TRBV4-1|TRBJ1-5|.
TGCGCCAGCAGCCAAGATTTCTCGTTGAGTTTTCAGCCCCAGCATTTT
CASSQDFSLSFQPQHF
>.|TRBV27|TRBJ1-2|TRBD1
TGTGCCAGCAGGCGGGCAGGGGGGAACTATGGCTACACCTTC
CASRRAGGNYGYTF
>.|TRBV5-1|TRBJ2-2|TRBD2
TGCGCCAGCAGCTTGCTAGCGGGGAGTTCCGGGGAGCTGTTTTTT
CASSLLAGSSGELFF
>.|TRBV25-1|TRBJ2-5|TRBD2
TGTGCCAGCAGTGAAGGATTACTAGCGGGGACTCAAGAGACCCAGTACTTC
CASSEGLLAGTQETQYF
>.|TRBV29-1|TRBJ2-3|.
TGCAGCGTTGCCACCCGGGTTTCGGATACGCAGTATTTT
CSVATRVSDTQYF
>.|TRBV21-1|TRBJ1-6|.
TGTGCCAGCAGCAAAGGGCGAGGAAACCACTATAATTCACCCCTCCACTTT
CASSKGRGNHYNSPLHF
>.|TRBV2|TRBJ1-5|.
TGTGCCAGCAGTGTTCCCCTAGAGGGCAATCAGCCCCAGCATTTT
CASSVPLEGNQPQHF
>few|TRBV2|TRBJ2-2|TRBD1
TGTGCCAGCAGAGACAGGGGTGACGGGGAGCTGTTTTTT
CASRDRGDGELFF
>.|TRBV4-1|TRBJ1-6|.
TGCGCCAGCAGCCAAGATCTTGACAGGCGAGGAAATTCACCCCTCCACTTT
CASSQDLDRRGNSPLHF
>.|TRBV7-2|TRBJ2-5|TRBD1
TGTGCCAGCAGCTTAGACAGGGGGCAGGTAGAGACCCAGTACTTC
CASSLDRGQVETQYF
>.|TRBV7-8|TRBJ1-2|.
TGTGCCAGCAGCTTAGGACAGAACTATGGCTACACCTTC
CASSLGQNYGYTF
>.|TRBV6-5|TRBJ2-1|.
TGTGCCAGCAGTTCAGGGTACAATGAGCAGTTCTTC
CASSSGYNEQFF
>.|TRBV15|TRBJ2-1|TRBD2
TGTGCCACCAGCAGAGATTTCAGCGGGGGGTTCGATGAGCAGTTCTTC
CATSRDFSGGFDEQFF
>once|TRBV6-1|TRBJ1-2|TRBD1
TGTGCCAGCGAGGACAGGGCGGCCGGTGACTATGGCTACACCTTC
CASEDRAAGDYGYTF
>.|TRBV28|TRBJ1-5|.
TGTGCCAGCAGTTTTGGCCCGAGCAATCAGCCCCAGCATTTT
CASSFGPSNQPQHF
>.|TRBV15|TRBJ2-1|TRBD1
TGTGCCACCAGCAGAGCTCCGGGACAGGGGTCCTACAATGAGCAGTTCTTC
CATSRAPGQGSYNEQFF
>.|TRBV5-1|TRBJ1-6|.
TGCGCCAGCAGCCGGGGAAACGCCGGGTCACCCCTCCACTTT
CASSRGNAGSPLHF
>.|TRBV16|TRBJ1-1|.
TGTGCCAGCAGCCAGAGGTCCGACACTGAAGCTTTCTTT
CASSQRSDTEAFF
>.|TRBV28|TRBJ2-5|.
TGTGCCAGCAGTTGGGCTGGGAGGCCCGAGACCCAGTACTTC
CASSWAGRPETQYF
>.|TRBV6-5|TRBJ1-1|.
TGTGCCAGCAGAGGCCCCGGACAGTTATTTGAAGCTTTCTTT
CASRGPGQLFEAFF
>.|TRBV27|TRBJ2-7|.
TGTGCCAGCAGGGGTCCGGGAAGCACCTACGAGCAGTACTTC
CASRGPGSTYEQYF
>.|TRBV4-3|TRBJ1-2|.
TGCGCCAGCAGCCAAGGATCCCAGGGTAGTGGCTACACCTTC
CASSQGSQGSGYTF
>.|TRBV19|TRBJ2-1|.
TGTGCCAGTAGTACCACCTTGGCGGGCTCCTACAATGAGCAGTTCTTC
CASSTTLAGSYNEQFF
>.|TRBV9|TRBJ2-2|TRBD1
TGTGCCAGCAGCCAAGACAGGGGACCAACCGGGGAGCTGTTTTTT
CASSQDRGPTGELFF
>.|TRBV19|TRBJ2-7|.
TGTGCCAGTAGTCAGGGACTGGGCTACGAGCAGTACTTC
CASSQGLGYEQYF
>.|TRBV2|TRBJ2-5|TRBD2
TGTGCCAGCAGTGGACTAGCGGGGGGGCTTAGGACCCAGTACTTC
CASSGLAGGLRTQYF
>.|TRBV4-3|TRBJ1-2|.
TGCGCCAGCAGCCAAGAGAAAGCAGGTTATGGCTACACCTTC
CASSQEKAGYGYTF
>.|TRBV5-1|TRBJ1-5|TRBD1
TGCGCCAGCAGCTTGGAGGGACAGAATAGCAATCAGCCCCAGCATTTT
CASSLEGQNSNQPQHF
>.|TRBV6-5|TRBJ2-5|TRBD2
TGTGCCAGCAGTCCCGGACTAGAGACGGAGACCCAGTACTTC
CASSPGLETETQYF
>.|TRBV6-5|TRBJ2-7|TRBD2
TGTGCCAGCAGAAGTAGCGGGAGATCCTACGAGCAGTACTTC
CASRSSGRSYEQYF
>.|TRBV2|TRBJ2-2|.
TGTGCCAGCAGTCTGATCGGAACAGGAGACACGAACACCGGGGAGCTGTTTTTT
CASSLIGTGDTNTGELFF
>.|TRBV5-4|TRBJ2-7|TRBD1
TGTGCCAGCAGCTTGGGCGGACAGGGCAGGGAGCAGTACTTC
CASSLGGQGREQYF
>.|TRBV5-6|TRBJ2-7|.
TGTGCCAGCAGCTTGGTGGGGGGGCCAGTCTACGAGCAGTACTTC
CASSLVGGPVYEQYF
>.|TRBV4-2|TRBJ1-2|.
TGTGCCAGCAGCCCCCTTCCAGGGGACTATGGCTACACCTTC
CASSPLPGDYGYTF
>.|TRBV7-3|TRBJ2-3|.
TGTGCCAGCAGCGCGGTTAAGGATACGCAGTATTTT
CASSAVKDTQYF
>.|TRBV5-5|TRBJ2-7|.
TGTGCCAGCAGCCGAGAGTACGAGCAGTACTTC
CASSREYEQYF
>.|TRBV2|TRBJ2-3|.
TGTGCCAGCAGATTTCGAGAGCAGGGCACAGATACGCAGTATTTT
CASRFREQGTDTQYF
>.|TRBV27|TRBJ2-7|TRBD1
TGTGCCAGCAGCCCCGGGACAGAGTTTTACGAGCAGTACTTC
CASSPGTEFYEQYF
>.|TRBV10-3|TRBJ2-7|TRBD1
TGTGCCATCAGTGAGTTACGACAGGGTACTTCCGAGCAGTACTTC
CAISELRQGTSEQYF
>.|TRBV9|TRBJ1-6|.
TGTGCCAGCAGCGCAATACAGGAAAGGGGATCACCCCTCCACTTT
CASSAIQERGSPLHF
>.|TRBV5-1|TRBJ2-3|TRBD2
TGCGCCAGCAGCCCTACGGGGGGGGTCGATACGCAGTATTTT
CASSPTGGVDTQYF
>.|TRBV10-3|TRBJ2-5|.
TGTGCCATCAGTGAGTCGATTGCGTCTGGGGGCCGCCAAGAGACCCAGTACTTC
CAISESIASGGRQETQYF
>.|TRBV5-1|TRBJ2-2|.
TGCGCCAGCAGCTTGGTAGGAGGGACGAACACCGGGGAGCTGTTTTTT
CASSLVGGTNTGELFF
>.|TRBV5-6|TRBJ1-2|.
TGTGCCAGCAGCTTGGTGGCCGGGGTCGGCTACACCTTC
CASSLVAGVGYTF
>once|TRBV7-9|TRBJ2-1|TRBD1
TGTGCCAGCAGCTTAGCGCAGGGACAGGGGGCGCGGGACAATGAGCAGTTCTTC
CASSLAQGQGARDNEQFF
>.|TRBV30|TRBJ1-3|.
TGTGCCTGGGCCCAGGGCTCTGGAAACACCATATATTTT
CAWAQGSGNTIYF
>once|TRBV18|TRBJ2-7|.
TGTGCCAGCTCACCAGTTGACATGGTGTGGGAGCAGTACTTC
CASSPVDMVWEQYF
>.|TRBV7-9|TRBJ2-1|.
TGTGCCAGCACCCCCCGGGGTAGCGGACACAATGAGCAGTTCTTC
CASTPRGSGHNEQFF
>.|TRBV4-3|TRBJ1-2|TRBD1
TGCGCCAGCAGCCAGCGGACCGGGACAGGGGGCTCTGGCTACACCTTC
CASSQRTGTGGSGYTF
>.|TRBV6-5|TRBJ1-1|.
TGTGCCAGCAGTTACGAGGAGTACACTGAAGCTTTCTTT
CASSYEEYTEAFF
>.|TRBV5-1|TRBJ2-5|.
TGCGCCAGCAGCTTGAAAGGGGCGGGGTACCAAGAGACCCAGTACTTC
CASSLKGAGYQETQYF